This TCR beta chain was captured in a study of blood T cell repertoires in COVID-19. Study-level information: The cDNA or gDNA used as material had been derived from T cells, B-cell-depleted T cells, or PBMCs.

Trimming pared 3 bases from V and 1 base from J, leaving 6 bases between. Germline lookup yields CDR1 KGHDR and CDR2 SFDVKD. This CDR3 has 15 amino acids. The assay was immunoSEQ multiplex PCR, and TCRdb's table has in-frame clones only and misses some. The sample contains some 400,000 clones, just over 90% of which appear only once. Everyone who took part was roughly 18 to 89 years old, and they came from fewer than 25 US areas. Participants' reported clinical history set cohort assignment. The clonotype originates from a woman between 35 and 50 years old who had been exposed to COVID-19. This chain connects TRBV24-1 to TRBJ2-6; no clear D gene. Sequencing input: PBMCs or T cells enriched from blood (not recorded which). As DNA, the CDR3 is TGTGCCACCAGTGATGCGATGTCTGGGGCCAACGTCCTGACTTTC. This codes for CATSDAMSGANVLTF.